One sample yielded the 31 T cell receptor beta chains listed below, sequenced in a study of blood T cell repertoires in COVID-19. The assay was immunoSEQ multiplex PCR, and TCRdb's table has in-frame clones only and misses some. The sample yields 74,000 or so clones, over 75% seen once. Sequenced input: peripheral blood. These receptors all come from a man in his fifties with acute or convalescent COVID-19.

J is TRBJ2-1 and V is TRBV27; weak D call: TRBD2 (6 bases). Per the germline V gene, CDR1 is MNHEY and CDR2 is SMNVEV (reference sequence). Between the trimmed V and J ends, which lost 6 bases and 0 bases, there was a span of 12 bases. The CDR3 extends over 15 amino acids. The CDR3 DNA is TGTGCCAGCAGGGTAGCGGATATCTCCTACAATGAGCAGTTCTTC. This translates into CASRVADISYNEQFF.

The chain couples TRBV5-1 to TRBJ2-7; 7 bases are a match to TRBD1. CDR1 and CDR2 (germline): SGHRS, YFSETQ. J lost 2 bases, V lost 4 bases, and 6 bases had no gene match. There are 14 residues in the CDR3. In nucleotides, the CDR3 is TGCGCCAGCAGCGAGGGACAGCCAACCTACGAGCAGTACTTC. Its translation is CASSEGQPTYEQYF. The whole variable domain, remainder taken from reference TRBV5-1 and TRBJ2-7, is KAGVTQTPRYLIKTRGQQVTLSCSPISGHRSVSWYQQTPGQGLQFLFEYFSETQRNKGNFPGRFSGRQFSNSRSEMNVSTLELGDSALYLCASSEGQPTYEQYFGPGTRLTVT.

CDR3 amino acids: CASTTQGDGNQPQHF. The CDR3 bases are TGTGCCAGTACCACCCAGGGGGACGGCAATCAGCCCCAGCATTTT. This chain uses TRBV19 with TRBJ1-5; 7 bases agree with TRBD1. The CDR3 has 15 amino acids. Germline CDR1 and CDR2: LNHDA and SQIVND (reference sequence). The V and J ends lost 7 bases and 2 bases, in that order; junction bases with no gene match: 8.

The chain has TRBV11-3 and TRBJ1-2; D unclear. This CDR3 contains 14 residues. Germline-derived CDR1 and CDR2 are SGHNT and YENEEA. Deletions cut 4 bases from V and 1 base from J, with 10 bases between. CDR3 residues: CASSSPPINYGYTF. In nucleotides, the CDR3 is TGTGCCAGCAGCTCCCCCCCCATTAACTATGGCTACACCTTC.

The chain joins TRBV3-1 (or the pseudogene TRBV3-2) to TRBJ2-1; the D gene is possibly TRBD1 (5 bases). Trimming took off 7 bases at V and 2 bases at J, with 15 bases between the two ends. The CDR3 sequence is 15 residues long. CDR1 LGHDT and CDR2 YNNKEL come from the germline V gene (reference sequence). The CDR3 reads CASTPTRVTYNEQFF. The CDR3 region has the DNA TGTGCCAGCACCCCAACCAGGGTTACCTACAATGAGCAGTTCTTC.

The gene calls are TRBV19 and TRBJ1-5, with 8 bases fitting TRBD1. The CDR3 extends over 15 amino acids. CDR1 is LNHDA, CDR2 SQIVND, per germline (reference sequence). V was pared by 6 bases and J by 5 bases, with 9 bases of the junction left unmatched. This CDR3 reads CASRRTGGGDQPQHF. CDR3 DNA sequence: TGTGCCAGTAGAAGAACAGGGGGGGGTGATCAGCCCCAGCATTTT.

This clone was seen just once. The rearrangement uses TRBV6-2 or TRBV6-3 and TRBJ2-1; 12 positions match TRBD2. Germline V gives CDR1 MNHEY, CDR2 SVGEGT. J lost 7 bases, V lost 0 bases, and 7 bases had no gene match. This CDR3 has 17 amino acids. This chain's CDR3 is CASSYSRLAGVKNEQFF. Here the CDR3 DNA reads TGTGCCAGCAGTTACTCCCGACTAGCGGGAGTAAAGAATGAGCAGTTCTTC.

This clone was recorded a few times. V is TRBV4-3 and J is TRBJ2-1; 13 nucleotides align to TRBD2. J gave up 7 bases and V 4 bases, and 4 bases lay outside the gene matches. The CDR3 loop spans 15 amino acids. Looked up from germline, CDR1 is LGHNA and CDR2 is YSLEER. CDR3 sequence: CASSRLAGGTNEQFF. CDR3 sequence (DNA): TGCGCCAGCAGCCGACTAGCGGGAGGAACGAATGAGCAGTTCTTC.

The CDR3 region has the DNA TGCAGTGCTAGTATGGCCTCTACAGATACGCAGTATTTT. It is translated as CSASMASTDTQYF. This chain connects TRBV20-1 to TRBJ2-3; D remains unclear. Trimming removed 3 bases at V and 3 bases at J, with 10 bases between. Looked up from germline, CDR1 is DFQATT and CDR2 is SNEGSKA (reference sequence). There are 13 residues in the CDR3.

CDR3 sequence: CASSLTGFGSPLHF. As DNA, the CDR3 is TGTGCCAGCAGTCTGACAGGGTTCGGATCACCCCTCCACTTT. This chain links TRBV3-1 (or the pseudogene TRBV3-2) with TRBJ1-6; 7 bases agree with TRBD1. This CDR3 has 14 amino acids. Unmatched junction bases numbered 9, after V lost 6 bases and J lost 10 bases. CDR1 and CDR2 (germline): LGHDT, YNNKEL (reference sequence).

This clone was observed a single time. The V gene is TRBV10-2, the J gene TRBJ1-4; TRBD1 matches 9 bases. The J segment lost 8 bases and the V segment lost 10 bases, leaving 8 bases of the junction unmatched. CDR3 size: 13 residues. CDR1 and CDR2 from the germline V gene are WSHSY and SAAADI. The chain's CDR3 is CATGGQGMEKLFF. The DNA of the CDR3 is TGCGCCACCGGAGGACAGGGGATGGAAAAACTGTTTTTT.

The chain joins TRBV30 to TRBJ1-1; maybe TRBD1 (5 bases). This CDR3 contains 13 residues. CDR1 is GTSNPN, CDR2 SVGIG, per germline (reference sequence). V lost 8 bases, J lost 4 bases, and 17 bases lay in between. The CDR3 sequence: CAGDSRGITEAFF. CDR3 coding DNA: TGTGCCGGGGACTCTAGGGGAATCACTGAAGCTTTCTTT.

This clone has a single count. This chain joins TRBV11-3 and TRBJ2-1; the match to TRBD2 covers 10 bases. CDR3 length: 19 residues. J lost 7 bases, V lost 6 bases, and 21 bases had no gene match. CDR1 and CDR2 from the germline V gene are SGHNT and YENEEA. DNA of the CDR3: TGTGCCAGCAGTCCAGGCAGGAGTTTAGGGCTAGCGGGAGTGAATGAGCAGTTCTTC. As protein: CASSPGRSLGLAGVNEQFF.

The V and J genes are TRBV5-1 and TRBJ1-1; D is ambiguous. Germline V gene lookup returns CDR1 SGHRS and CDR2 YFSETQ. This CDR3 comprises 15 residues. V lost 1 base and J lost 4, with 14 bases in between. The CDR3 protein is CASSLFSTGSTEAFF. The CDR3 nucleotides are TGCGCCAGCAGCTTGTTCTCTACGGGGAGCACTGAAGCTTTCTTT.

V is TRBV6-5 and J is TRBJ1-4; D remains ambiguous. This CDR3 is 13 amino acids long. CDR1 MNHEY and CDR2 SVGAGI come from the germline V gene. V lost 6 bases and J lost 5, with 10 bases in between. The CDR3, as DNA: TGTGCCAGCAGATCAGACATCAATGAAAAACTGTTTTTT. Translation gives CASRSDINEKLFF.

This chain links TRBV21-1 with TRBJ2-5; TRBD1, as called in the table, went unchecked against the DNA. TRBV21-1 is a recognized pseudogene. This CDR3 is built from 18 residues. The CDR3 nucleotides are TGTGCCAGCAGCCGCCCGACAGGGCTAGGATATCGCCAAGAGACCCAGTACTTC. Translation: CASSRPTGLGYRQETQYF.

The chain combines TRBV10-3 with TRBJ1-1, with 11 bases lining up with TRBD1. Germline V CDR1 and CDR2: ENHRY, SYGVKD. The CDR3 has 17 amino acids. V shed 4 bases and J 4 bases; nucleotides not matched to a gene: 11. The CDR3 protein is CAISGTERGTGGTEAFF. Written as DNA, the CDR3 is TGTGCCATCAGTGGAACGGAACGAGGGACAGGGGGCACTGAAGCTTTCTTT.

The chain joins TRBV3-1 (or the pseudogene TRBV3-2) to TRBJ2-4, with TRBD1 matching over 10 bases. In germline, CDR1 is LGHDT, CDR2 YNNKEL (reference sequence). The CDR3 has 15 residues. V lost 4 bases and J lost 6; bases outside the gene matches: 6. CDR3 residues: CASSLGGDRGNIQYF. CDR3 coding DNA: TGTGCCAGCAGCCTCGGTGGGGACAGGGGAAACATTCAGTACTTC.

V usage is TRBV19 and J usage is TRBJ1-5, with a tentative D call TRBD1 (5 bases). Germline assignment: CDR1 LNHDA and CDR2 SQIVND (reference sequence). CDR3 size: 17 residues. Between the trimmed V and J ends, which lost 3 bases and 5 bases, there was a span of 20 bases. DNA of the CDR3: TGTGCCAGTAGTATGGGTACGGGGGACGGAAGCTATCAGCCCCAGCATTTT. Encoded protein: CASSMGTGDGSYQPQHF.

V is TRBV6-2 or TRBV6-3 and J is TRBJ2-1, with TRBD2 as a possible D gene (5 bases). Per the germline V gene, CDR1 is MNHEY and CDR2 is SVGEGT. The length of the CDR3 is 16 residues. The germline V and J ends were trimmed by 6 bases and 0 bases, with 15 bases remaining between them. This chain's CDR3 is CASSPGRVSSYNEQFF. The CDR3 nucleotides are TGTGCCAGCAGCCCCGGGCGGGTTTCCTCCTACAATGAGCAGTTCTTC.

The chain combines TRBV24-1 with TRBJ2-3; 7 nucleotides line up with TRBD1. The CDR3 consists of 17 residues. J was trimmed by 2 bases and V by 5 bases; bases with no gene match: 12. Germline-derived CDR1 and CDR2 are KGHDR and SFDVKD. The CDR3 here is CATSARLGDRLTDTQYF. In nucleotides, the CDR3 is TGTGCCACCAGTGCCCGATTAGGGGACAGACTCACAGATACGCAGTATTTT.

In DNA form, the CDR3 reads TGTGCCAGCAGCCAAGGGCCAGGTGCGGGCTACATCTCCTACGAGCAGTACGTC. Translated: CASSQGPGAGYISYEQYV. V gene TRBV16 combines with J gene TRBJ2-7; possibly TRBD2 for D (5 bases). The V and J ends lost 2 bases and 0 bases respectively, with 20 bases between them. Germline V gives CDR1 KGHSY, CDR2 FQNENV. This CDR3 region has 18 residues.

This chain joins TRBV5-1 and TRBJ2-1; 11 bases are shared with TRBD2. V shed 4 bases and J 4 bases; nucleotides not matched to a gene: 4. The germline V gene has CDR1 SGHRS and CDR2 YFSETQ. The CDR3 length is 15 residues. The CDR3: CASSLLAGAYNEQFF. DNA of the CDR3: TGCGCCAGCAGCCTACTAGCGGGGGCTTACAATGAGCAGTTCTTC. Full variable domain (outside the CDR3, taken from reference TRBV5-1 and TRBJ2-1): KAGVTQTPRYLIKTRGQQVTLSCSPISGHRSVSWYQQTPGQGLQFLFEYFSETQRNKGNFPGRFSGRQFSNSRSEMNVSTLELGDSALYLCASSLLAGAYNEQFFGPGTRLTVL.

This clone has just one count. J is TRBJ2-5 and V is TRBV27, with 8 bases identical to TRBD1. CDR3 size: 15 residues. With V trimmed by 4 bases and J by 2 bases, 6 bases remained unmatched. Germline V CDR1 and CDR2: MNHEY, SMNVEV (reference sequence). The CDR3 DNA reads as TGTGCCAGCAGTTCCCGACAGGGGAGGCAAGAGACCCAGTACTTC. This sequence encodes CASSSRQGRQETQYF.

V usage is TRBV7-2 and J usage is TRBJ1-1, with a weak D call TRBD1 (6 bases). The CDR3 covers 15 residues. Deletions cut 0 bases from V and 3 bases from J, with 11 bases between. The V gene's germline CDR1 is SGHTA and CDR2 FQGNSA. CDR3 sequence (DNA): TGTGCCAGCAGCTTAGCGCGCAGGGGAGACACTGAAGCTTTCTTT. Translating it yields CASSLARRGDTEAFF.

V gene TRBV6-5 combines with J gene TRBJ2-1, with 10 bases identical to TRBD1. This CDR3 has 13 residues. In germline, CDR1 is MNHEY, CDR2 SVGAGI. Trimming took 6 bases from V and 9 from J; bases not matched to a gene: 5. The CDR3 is CASSQRTGGEQFF. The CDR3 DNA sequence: TGTGCCAGCAGCCAGCGGACAGGGGGTGAGCAGTTCTTC.

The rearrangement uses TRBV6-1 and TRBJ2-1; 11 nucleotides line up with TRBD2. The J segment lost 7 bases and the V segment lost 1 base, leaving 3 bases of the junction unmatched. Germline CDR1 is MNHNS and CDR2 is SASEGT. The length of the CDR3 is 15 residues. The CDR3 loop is CASSEGTSGFNEQFF. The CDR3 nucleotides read TGTGCCAGCAGTGAAGGGACTAGCGGGTTTAATGAGCAGTTCTTC.

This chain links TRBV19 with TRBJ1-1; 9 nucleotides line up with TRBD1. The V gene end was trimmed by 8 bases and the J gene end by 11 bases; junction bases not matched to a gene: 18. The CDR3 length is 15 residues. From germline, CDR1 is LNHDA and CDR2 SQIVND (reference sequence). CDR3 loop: CASSDSGTGFPWAFF. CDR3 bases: TGTGCCAGTTCCGACTCCGGGACAGGGTTTCCATGGGCTTTCTTT.

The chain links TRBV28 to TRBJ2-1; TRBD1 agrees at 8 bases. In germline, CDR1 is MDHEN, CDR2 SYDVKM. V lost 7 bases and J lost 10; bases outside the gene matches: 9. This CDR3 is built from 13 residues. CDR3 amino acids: CASKDRAQGEQFF. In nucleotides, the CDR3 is TGTGCCAGCAAGGACAGGGCGCAGGGGGAGCAGTTCTTC.

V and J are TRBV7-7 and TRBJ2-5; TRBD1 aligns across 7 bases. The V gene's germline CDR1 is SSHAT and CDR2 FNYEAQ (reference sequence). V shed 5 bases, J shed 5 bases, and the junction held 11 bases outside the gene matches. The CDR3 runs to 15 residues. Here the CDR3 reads CASSHDRVYGETQYF. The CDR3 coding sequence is TGTGCCAGCAGCCACGACAGGGTTTATGGTGAGACCCAGTACTTC.

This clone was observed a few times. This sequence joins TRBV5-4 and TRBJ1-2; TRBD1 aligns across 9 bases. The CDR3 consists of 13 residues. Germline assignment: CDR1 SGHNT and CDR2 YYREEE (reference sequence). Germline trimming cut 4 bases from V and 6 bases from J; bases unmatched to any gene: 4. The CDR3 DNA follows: TGTGCCAGCAGCCCCGGGACAGGGAATGGCTACACCTTC. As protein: CASSPGTGNGYTF.